Reported below is one T cell receptor (beta chain). Its antigen is still unknown. The CDR3 contains 13 residues. The trim removed 4 bases at V and 6 bases at J, leaving 2 bases unmatched. Germline V gene data show CDR1 as SNHLY and CDR2 as FYNNEI. The data were taken from a study of a mutant IDH1 vaccine in newly diagnosed glioma. Specified time point: week 11, during vaccination. Every vaccine dose comprised 300 ug of mutant IDH1 20-mer peptide plus topical imiquimod. Some clones are missing from TCRdb's copy, which holds only in-frame ones; the method was immunoSEQ multiplex PCR. The repertoire holds tens of thousands of clones, with roughly 84% as singletons.

This sequence was found in a man aged 35 to 55 with glioma. V and J are TRBV2 and TRBJ2-2; 7 nucleotides agree with TRBD1. This specimen was PBMCs, taken from a glioma patient whose treatment included an IDH1 peptide vaccine. The CDR3 loop is CASSGTGAGELFF. CDR3 DNA: TGTGCCAGCAGTGGAACAGGGGCCGGGGAGCTGTTTTTT.